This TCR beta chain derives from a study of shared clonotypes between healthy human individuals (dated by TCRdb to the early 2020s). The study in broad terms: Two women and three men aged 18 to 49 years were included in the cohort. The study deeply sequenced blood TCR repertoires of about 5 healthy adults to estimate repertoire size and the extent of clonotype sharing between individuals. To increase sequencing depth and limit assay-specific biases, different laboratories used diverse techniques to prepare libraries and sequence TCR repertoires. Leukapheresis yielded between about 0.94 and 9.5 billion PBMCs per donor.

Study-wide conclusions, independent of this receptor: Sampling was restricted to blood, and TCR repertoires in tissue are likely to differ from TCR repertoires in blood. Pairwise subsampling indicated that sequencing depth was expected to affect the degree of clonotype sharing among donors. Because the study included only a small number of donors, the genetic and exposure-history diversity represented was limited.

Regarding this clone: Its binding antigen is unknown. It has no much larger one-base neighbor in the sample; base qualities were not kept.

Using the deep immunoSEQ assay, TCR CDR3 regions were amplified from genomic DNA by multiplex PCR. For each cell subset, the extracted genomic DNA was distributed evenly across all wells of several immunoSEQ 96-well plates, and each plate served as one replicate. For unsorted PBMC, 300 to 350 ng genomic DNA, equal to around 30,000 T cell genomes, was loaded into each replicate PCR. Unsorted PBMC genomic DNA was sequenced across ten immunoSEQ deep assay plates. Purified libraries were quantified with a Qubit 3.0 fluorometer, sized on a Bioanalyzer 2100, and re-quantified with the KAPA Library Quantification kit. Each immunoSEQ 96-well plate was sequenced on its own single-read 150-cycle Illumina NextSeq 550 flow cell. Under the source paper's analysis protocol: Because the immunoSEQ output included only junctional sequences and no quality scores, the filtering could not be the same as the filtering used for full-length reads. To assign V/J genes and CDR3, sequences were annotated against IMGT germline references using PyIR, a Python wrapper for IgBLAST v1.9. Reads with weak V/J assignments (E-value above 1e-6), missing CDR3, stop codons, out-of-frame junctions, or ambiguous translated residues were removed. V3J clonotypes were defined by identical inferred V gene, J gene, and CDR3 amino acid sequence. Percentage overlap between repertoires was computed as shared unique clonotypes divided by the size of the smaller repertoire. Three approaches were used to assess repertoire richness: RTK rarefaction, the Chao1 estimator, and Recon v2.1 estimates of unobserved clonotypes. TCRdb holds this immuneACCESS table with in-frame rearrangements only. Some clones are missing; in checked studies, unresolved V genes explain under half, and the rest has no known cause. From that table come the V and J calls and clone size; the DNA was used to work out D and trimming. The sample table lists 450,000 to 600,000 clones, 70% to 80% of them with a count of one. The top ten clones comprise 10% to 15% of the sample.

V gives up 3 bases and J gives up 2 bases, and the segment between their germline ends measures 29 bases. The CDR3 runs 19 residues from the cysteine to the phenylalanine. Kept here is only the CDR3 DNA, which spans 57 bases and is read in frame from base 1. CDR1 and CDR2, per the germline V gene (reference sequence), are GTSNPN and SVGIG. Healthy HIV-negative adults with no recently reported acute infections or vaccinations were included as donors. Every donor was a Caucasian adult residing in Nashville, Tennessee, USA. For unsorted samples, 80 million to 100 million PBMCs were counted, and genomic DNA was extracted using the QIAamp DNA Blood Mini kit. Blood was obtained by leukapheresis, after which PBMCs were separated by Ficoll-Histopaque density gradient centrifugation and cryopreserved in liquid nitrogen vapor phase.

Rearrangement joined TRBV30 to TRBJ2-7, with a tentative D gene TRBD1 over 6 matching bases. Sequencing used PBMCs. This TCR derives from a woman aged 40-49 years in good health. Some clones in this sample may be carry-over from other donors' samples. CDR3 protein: CAWSAPGTFLRSFTYEQYF. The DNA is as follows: TGTGCCTGGAGCGCACCCGGGACATTCTTAAGATCCTTCACCTACGAGCAGTACTTC.